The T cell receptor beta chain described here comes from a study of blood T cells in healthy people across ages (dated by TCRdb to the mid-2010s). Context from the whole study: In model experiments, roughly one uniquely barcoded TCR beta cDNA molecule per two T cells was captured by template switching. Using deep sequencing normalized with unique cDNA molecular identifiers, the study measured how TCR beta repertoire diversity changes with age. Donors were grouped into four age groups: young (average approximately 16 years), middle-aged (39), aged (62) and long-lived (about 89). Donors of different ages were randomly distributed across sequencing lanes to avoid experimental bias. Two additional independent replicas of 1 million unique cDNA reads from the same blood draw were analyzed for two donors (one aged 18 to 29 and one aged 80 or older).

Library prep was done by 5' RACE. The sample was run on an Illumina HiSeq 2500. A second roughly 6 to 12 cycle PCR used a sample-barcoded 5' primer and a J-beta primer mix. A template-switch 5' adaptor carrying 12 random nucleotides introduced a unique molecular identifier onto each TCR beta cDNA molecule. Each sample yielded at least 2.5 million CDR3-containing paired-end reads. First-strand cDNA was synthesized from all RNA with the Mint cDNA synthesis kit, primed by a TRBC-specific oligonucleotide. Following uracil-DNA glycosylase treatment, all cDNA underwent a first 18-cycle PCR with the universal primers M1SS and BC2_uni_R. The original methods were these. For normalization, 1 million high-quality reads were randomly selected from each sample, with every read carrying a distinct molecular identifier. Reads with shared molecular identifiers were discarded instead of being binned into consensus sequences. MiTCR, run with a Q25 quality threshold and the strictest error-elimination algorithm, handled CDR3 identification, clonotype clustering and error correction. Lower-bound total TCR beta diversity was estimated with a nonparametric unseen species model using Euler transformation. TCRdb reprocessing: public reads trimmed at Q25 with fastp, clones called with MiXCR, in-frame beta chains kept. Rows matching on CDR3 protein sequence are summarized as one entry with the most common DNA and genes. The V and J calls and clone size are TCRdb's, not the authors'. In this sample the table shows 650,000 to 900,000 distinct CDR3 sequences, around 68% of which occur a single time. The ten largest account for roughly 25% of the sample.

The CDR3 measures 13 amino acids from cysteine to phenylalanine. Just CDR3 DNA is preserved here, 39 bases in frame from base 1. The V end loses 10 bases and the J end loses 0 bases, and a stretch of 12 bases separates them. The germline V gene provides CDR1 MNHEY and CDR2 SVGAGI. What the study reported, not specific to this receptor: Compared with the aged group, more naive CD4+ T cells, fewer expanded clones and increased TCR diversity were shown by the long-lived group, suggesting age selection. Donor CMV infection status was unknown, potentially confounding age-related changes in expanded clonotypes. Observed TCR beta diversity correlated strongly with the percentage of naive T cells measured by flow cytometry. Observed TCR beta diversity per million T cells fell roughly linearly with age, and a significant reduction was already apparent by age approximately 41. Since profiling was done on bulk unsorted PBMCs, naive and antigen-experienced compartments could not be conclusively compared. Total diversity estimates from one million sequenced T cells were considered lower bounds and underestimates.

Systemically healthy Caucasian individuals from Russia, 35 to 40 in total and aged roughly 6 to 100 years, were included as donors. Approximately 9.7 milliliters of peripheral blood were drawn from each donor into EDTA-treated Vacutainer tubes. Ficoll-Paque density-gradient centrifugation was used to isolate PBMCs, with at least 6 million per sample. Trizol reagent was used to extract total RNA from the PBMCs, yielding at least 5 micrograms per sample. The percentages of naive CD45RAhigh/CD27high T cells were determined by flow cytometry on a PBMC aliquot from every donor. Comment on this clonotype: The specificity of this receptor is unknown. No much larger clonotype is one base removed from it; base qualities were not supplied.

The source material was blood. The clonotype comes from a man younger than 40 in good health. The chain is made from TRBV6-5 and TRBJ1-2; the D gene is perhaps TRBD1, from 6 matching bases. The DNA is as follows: TGTGCCACCTTCAGGGGAGCTAACTATGGCTACACCTTC. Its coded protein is CATFRGANYGYTF.